Reported below is one T cell receptor (beta chain). Its antigen remains unknown. These data originate in a study of response to subunit inactivated influenza vaccine. Study-wide results and caveats: New T cells are recruited in small numbers by each seasonal influenza vaccination, according to the authors' suggestion.

Germline V gene lookup returns CDR1 SGHTA and CDR2 FQGTGA. The V and J ends lost 5 bases and 2 bases, in that order; junction bases with no gene match: 8. CDR3 length: 17 residues. TCRdb re-called the RT-PCR reads through MiXCR, storing one row per CDR3 protein. Of approximately 530,000 distinct CDR3 sequences in the sample, approximately 13% are singletons; the top ten hold over 10%. The rearrangement links TRBV7-3 to TRBJ2-3, with 12 nucleotides matching TRBD2. The receptor was isolated from a man aged 50 to 59 who received an inactivated influenza vaccine. The sequences come from PBMCs from blood, collected roughly 46 days after vaccination. The CDR3 loop reads CASSRRLAGDLTDTQYF. DNA of the CDR3: TGTGCCAGCAGCCGGAGACTAGCGGGAGACCTCACAGATACGCAGTATTTT.